The present entry profiles one TCR beta chain with its context. Its antigen is currently unknown. Trimming took 3 bases from V and 4 from J, leaving 15 bases between them. This CDR3 is 14 amino acids long. CDR1 DFQATT and CDR2 SNEGSKA come from the germline V gene (reference sequence). For repertoire sequencing, the TCR beta CDR3 regions were amplified from RNA transcripts. The authors performed first-round RT-PCR with HTBI primers and then a second-round multiplex PCR. TCRdb used MiXCR to reprocess the multiplex PCR reads, holding one entry per CDR3 protein. The table has 260,000 or so distinct CDR3 sequences, about 47% seen once. These data belong to a study of Graves' ophthalmopathy and Graves' hyperthyroidism. Findings of the study overall: Blood shared most expanded thyroid clonotypes above 0.001 frequency. A 13-signature model separated ophthalmopathy from stable hyperthyroidism, reaching approximately 88% sensitivity and around 81% specificity cross-validated.

Excluded were patients with other autoimmune diseases, uncontrolled infections, pregnancy or lactation. What supplied the PBMCs was 7.5 to 10 ml of fresh peripheral blood. This clonotype was sampled from an adult man with Graves' ophthalmopathy. The source material was peripheral blood. The gene calls are TRBV20-1 and TRBJ1-2, with D uncertain. CDR3 nucleotide sequence: TGCAGTGCTAGCACTCCTGAGACACCCTATGGCTACACCTTC. Translation: CSASTPETPYGYTF.